The entry below describes one TCR beta chain. The data originate from a study of sequential checkpoint blockade in melanoma. TCRdb keeps only in-frame clones here, not all; method: immunoSEQ multiplex PCR. The sample consists of more than 5,000 clones, roughly 50% of them appearing once. V lost 4 bases to trimming and J lost 5 bases, with 9 bases between them. CDR1 and CDR2 from the germline V gene are SGHRS and YFSETQ. This CDR3 has 13 residues. Treatment given: randomized to nivolumab then ipilimumab (arm A) or the reverse (arm B). PBMC sorting kept live CD3+CD8+ cells without CD19 or CD56. V usage is TRBV5-1 and J usage is TRBJ2-2; D gene unclear. This receptor was identified in a human donor with melanoma. Specimen: CD8+ T cells sorted from blood (inferred from file names), collected from a patient given nivolumab and ipilimumab in sequence. The CDR3 region has the DNA TGCGCCAGCAGCCCCGAGTCGACCGGGGAGCTGTTTTTT. This sequence encodes CASSPESTGELFF.